This passage covers 14 T cell receptor beta chains from one sample sequenced in a study of tumor and adjacent non-tumor tissue in lung cancer. This sample's RNA came from whole unsorted tissue. TCRbeta libraries were built with three rounds of nested PCR, modified from ARM-PCR. From the multiplex PCR reads, TCRdb called clonotypes with MiXCR, one entry per CDR3 protein. The sample shows some 84,000 distinct CDR3 sequences, around 65% of them seen only once. The sequencing sample was made of lung tumor tissue. These receptors were collected from an older man with non-small cell lung cancer.

This clonotype has just a few counts. The CDR3 is CSARGHRDNYSNQPQHF. Written as DNA, the CDR3 is TGCAGTGCTAGAGGCCACAGGGACAATTATAGCAATCAGCCCCAGCATTTT. J is TRBJ1-5 and V is TRBV20-1, with D possibly being TRBD1 (6 bases). CDR1 is DFQATT and CDR2 is SNEGSKA in the germline V gene (reference sequence). The germline V and J ends were trimmed by 1 base and 0 bases, with 16 bases remaining between them. The length of the CDR3 is 17 residues.

The chain employs TRBV10-2 and TRBJ1-5; D gene uncertain. This CDR3 is 14 amino acids long. CDR1 is WSHSY, CDR2 SAAADI, per germline. Trimming shortened V by 6 bases and J by 16 bases, and 25 bases separated the two germline ends. CDR3 DNA: TGCGCCAGCAGGGGGATAGGGATCAACCAGCCCCTACATTTT. Amino acids: CASRGIGINQPLHF.

With regard to this clonotype: A much more abundant neighbour one base away suggests this may be a read error. The chain employs TRBV15 and TRBJ2-7; TRBD1 is a possible D gene (6 bases). CDR1 LNHNV and CDR2 YYDKDF come from the germline V gene (reference sequence). The CDR3 sequence is 17 residues long. V was shortened by 1 base and J by 5 bases, with 21 bases between the two germline ends. The CDR3 nucleotides are TGTGCCACCAGCAGAGGAATCGGGCCAGGGGTTTTCAACGAGCAGTACTTC. This translates into CATSRGIGPGVFNEQYF.

This clonotype qualifies as medium-sized (0.01 to 0.1%). J is TRBJ2-7 and V is TRBV11-2; TRBD1 aligns across 7 bases. CDR1 is SGHAT and CDR2 is FQNNGV in the germline V gene. V shed 0 bases, J shed 4 bases, and the junction held 6 bases outside the gene matches. CDR3 length: 15 amino acids. CDR3 sequence (DNA): TGTGCCAGCAGCTTAGACAGGGGGTGGGCGTACGAGCAGTACTTC. This codes for CASSLDRGWAYEQYF.

The CDR3 DNA reads as TGTGCCAGCAGCCCCCCCGACCCAGCCTCCTACGAGCAGTACTTC. This codes for CASSPPDPASYEQYF. This chain links TRBV28 with TRBJ2-7, with D hard to call. The CDR3 consists of 15 residues. Trimming shortened V by 6 bases and J by 0 bases, and 15 bases separated the two germline ends. Germline V gives CDR1 MDHEN, CDR2 SYDVKM.

This clonotype was counted at least ten times. This CDR3 reads CASSLASTSGLSYEQYF. In DNA, the CDR3 is TGTGCCAGCAGCTTAGCCTCGACTAGCGGACTCTCCTACGAGCAGTACTTC. V is TRBV7-2 and J is TRBJ2-7, with 9 bases matching TRBD2. The CDR3 has 17 residues. J lost 0 bases, V lost 0 bases, and 6 bases had no gene match. The V gene's germline CDR1 is SGHTA and CDR2 FQGNSA.

The chain carries TRBV6-4 and TRBJ2-3, with 7 bases aligning to TRBD1. This CDR3 spans 16 amino acids. V gave up 6 bases and J gave up 3 bases; unmatched junction bases: 12. Germline V CDR1 and CDR2: MRHNA, SNTAGT. DNA of the CDR3: TGTGCCAGCAGCCAATCCCCAAGCAGGGGGACAGATACGCAGTATTTT. It is translated as CASSQSPSRGTDTQYF.

Notes on this clonotype: One end of the junction is discordant with germline, which a read error may explain. The rearrangement links TRBV29-1 to TRBJ2-1, with D possibly TRBD1 on 6 matching bases. Germline CDR1 reads SQVTM; CDR2 reads ANQGSEA. The CDR3 is 14 residues long. CDR3 bases: TGCAGCGTTGAACCGGGACACCCCAACAATGAGCTGTTATTC. Its protein product is CSVEPGHPNNELLF.

Points on this clonotype: Lacking the conserved final phenylalanine or tryptophan, this CDR3 likely reflects a read error. The chain links TRBV6-5 to TRBJ2-2, with D perhaps matching TRBD1 (6 bases). CDR3 size: 15 residues. Germline loops: CDR1 MNHEY, CDR2 SVGAGI. Here the CDR3 reads CASRTGTPKTGKLFV. The CDR3 DNA is TGTGCCAGCAGAACCGGGACACCAAAGACCGGGAAGCTGTTTGTT.

Note on this clonotype: An end of the junction differs from the germline gene, which may be a read error. The V and J genes are TRBV19 and TRBJ2-3, with 16 positions matching TRBD2. The CDR3 spans 19 residues. Germline V lookup: CDR1 LNHDA, CDR2 SQIVND (reference sequence). The CDR3 sequence: CTSSASGTSGRAYPDTQYF. CDR3 sequence (DNA): TGTACCAGTAGCGCCTCCGGGACTAGCGGGAGGGCCTACCCAGATACGCAGTATTTT.

There are many counts of this clonotype. V and J are TRBV12-3 or TRBV12-4 and TRBJ2-7; 7 nucleotides match TRBD2. V was clipped by 5 bases and J by 3 bases; unmatched bases: 10. The CDR3 extends over 15 amino acids. The CDR3 protein is CASSTDRGVGYEQYF. CDR3 nucleotide sequence: TGTGCCAGCAGTACCGACCGGGGGGTAGGCTACGAGCAGTACTTC.

This chain joins TRBV15 and TRBJ1-5; tentative D call: TRBD1 (5 bases). The CDR3 loop spans 13 amino acids. V was clipped by 3 bases and J by 5 bases, with 8 bases between them. From germline, CDR1 is LNHNV and CDR2 YYDKDF (reference sequence). CDR3 DNA sequence: TGTGCCACCAGCAGTGGGGCGGATCAGCCCCAGCATTTT. Amino acids: CATSSGADQPQHF.

In the case of this clonotype: The conserved phenylalanine or tryptophan normally closing the CDR3 is absent here, so this likely arose from a read error. The genes are TRBV11-2 and TRBJ2-2; the D is unclear. The CDR3 length is 16 residues. V was pared by 3 bases and J by 0 bases, with 11 bases between. Germline V gene lookup returns CDR1 SGHAT and CDR2 FQNNGV. For the CDR3, the DNA is TGTGCCAGCAGCTTGTACGTGGCTACGAACACCGGGGAGCTGTTTATT. This gives the protein CASSLYVATNTGELFI.

To note about this clonotype: The conserved final phenylalanine or tryptophan is absent from the CDR3, which likely points to a read error. The chain joins TRBV4-1 to TRBJ2-7, with D unresolved. Germline V gene lookup returns CDR1 MGHRA and CDR2 YSYEKL. Trimming pared 4 bases from V and 2 bases from J, leaving 9 bases between. The CDR3 runs to 13 residues. CDR3 loop: CASSLDWAYEQYY. In DNA form, the CDR3 reads TGCGCCAGCAGCCTGGATTGGGCCTACGAGCAGTACTAT.